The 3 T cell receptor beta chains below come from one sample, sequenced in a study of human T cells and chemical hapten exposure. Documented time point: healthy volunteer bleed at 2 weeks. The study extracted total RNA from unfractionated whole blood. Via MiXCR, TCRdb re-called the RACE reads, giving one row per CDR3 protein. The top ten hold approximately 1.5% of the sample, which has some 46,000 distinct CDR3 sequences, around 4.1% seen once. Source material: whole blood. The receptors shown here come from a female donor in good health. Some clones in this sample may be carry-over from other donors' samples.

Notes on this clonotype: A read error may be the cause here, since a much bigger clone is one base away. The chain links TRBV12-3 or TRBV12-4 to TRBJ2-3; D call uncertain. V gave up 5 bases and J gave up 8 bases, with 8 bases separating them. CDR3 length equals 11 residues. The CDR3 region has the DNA TGTGCCAGCAGTCGTTCCCTTACGCAGTATTTT. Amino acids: CASSRSLTQYF.

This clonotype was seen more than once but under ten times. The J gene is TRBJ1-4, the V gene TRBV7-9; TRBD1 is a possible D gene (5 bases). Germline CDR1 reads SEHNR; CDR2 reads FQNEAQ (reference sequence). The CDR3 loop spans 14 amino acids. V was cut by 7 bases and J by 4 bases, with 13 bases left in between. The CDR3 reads CASTNRDGNEKLFF. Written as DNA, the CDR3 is TGTGCCAGCACAAACCGGGACGGTAATGAAAAACTGTTTTTT.

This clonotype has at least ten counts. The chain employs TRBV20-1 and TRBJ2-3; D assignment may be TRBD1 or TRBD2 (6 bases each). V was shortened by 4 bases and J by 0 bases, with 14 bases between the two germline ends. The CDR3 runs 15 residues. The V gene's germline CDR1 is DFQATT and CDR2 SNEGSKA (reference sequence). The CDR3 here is CSAIYPGASTDTQYF. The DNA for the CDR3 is TGCAGTGCTATATATCCGGGGGCTAGCACAGATACGCAGTATTTT.